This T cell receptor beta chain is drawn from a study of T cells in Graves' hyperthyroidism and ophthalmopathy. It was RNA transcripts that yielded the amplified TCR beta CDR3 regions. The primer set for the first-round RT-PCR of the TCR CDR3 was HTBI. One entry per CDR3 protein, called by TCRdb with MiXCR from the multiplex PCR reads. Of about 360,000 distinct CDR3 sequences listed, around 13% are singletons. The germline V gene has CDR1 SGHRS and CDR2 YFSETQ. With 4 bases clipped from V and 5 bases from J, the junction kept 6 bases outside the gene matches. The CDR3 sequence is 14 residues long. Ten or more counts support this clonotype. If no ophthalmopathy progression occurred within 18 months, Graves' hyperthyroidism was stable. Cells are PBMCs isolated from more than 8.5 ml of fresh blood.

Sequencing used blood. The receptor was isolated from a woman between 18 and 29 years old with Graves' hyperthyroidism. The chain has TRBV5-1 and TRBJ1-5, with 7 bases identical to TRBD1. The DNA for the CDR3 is TGCGCCAGCAGCCTTGACAGGGATCATCAGCCCCAGCATTTT. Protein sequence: CASSLDRDHQPQHF.